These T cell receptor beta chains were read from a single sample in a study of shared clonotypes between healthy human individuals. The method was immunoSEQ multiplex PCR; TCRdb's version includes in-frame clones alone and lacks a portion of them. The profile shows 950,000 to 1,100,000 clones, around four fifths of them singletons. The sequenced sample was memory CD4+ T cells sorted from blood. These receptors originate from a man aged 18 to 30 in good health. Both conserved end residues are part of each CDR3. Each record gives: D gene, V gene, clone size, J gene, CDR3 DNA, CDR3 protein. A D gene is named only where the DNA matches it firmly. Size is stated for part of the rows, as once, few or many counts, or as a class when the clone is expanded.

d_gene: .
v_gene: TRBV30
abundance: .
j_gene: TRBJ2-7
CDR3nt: TGTGCCTGCCGATGGGGCTACGAGCAGTACTTC
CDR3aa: CACRWGYEQYF

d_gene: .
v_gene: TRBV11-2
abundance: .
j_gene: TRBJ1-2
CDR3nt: TGTGCCAGCAGCCCTTGGGGGGGGCGAGGCTACACCTTC
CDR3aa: CASSPWGGRGYTF

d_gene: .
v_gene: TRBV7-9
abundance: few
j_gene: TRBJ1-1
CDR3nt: TGTGCCAGCATTTCGCCGGGGATGAACACTGAAGCTTTCTTT
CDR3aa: CASISPGMNTEAFF

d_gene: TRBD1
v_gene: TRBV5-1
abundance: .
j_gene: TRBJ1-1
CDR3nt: TGCGCCAGCAGCAGGGGACAGGAGAACACTGAAGCTTTCTTT
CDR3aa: CASSRGQENTEAFF

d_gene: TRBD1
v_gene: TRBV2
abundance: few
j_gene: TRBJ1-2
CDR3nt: TGTGCCAGCAGTCCGACAGGGTTGGATGGCTACACCTTC
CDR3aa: CASSPTGLDGYTF

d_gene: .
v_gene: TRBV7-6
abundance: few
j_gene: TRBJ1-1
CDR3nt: TGTGCCAGCAGCTTGGCAGAAGGGGACACTGAAGCTTTCTTT
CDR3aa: CASSLAEGDTEAFF

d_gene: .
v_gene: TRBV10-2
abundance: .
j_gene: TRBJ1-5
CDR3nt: TGCGCCAGCGGTTCCGGGACAAGTCAGCCCCAGCATTTT
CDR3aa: CASGSGTSQPQHF

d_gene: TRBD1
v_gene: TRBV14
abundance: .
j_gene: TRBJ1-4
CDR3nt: TGTGCCAGCAGCCACTGGACAGGGGGCACGGCTAATGAAAAACTGTTTTTT
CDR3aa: CASSHWTGGTANEKLFF

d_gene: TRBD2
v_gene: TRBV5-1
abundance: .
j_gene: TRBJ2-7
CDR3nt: TGTGCCAGCAGGACTAGCGGGATGATTTACGAGCAGTACTTC
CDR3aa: CASRTSGMIYEQYF

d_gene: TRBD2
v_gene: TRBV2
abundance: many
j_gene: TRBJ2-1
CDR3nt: TGTGCCAGCAGTGAACTAGCGGGTGTGAATGAGCAGTTCTTC
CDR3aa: CASSELAGVNEQFF

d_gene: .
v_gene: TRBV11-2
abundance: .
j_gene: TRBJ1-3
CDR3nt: TGTGCCAGCAGCTTGGGGGCCTCTAGTGGGGACACCATATATTTT
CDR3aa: CASSLGASSGDTIYF

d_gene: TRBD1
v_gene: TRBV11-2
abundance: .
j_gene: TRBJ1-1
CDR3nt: TGTGCCAGCAGCTTACAGGGGGGCACTGAAGCTTTCTTT
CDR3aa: CASSLQGGTEAFF

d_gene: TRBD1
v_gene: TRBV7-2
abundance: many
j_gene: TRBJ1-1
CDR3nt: TGTGCCAGCAGCTCAGAGGGGGCTGGGACTGAAGCTTTCTTT
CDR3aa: CASSSEGAGTEAFF